Described below is a single T cell receptor beta chain sequence and its context. Sequencing of TCR beta was undertaken in CD8+ and CD4+ T cells derived from blood. Controls comprised healthy donors matched for age and sex. Negative isolation yielded CD4+ and CD8+ T cells, and FACS enriched TEMRA cells. The sample is drawn from a study of CD8 T cells in Susac syndrome. The CDR3 is made up of 14 amino acids. The germline V and J ends were trimmed by 3 bases and 1 base, with 8 bases remaining between them. Germline-derived CDR1 and CDR2 are MNHEY and SMNVEV (reference sequence). RNA was extracted with the RNeasy kit, and a quantity of roughly 0.5 to 1 ug was reverse transcribed using random hexamers. By means of immunoSEQ multiplex PCR, TCR beta CDR3 spanning 54 Vbeta and 13 Jbeta underwent amplification. Each CDR3 protein gets one entry after TCRdb re-called the immunoSEQ multiplex PCR reads with MiXCR. The sample carries about 22,000 distinct CDR3 sequences, just under 95% recorded once.

The chain recombines TRBV27 with TRBJ2-3, with a tentative D call TRBD2 (6 bases). This TCR came from a human donor in good health. The sequencing sample was made of CD8+ T cells from PBMCs. CDR3: CASSFGGRTDTQYF. The DNA for the CDR3 is TGTGCCAGCAGTTTCGGGGGTCGCACAGATACGCAGTATTTT.